This record looks at one T cell receptor (beta chain) sequence and its context. Its antigen is currently unknown. The data stem from a study of T cell responses to AZD1222 COVID-19 vaccine. Looking at the study overall: Second-dose recipients at about 4 or about 12 weeks were treated as one pooled group. Findings and limits, study-wide: None of the repertoires were sampled until the peak T cell response had passed. Along spike, vaccine-associated CD4 TCRs were found throughout, with dominance at 160-218 and 743-854.

Germline CDR1 and CDR2: LNHDA and SQIVND (reference sequence). The CDR3 spans 11 residues. The V gene lost 3 bases and the J gene lost 8 bases, with 7 bases spanning the gap. The data were produced by immunoSEQ multiplex PCR, yet TCRdb's version contains in-frame clones alone and is incomplete. This table holds around 160,000 clones, approximately 90% found once. The sequenced sample was peripheral blood, obtained on day 0 of AZD1222 vaccination. V gene TRBV19 combines with J gene TRBJ1-1; possibly TRBD1 for D (6 bases). This receptor was identified in an adult in good health. In DNA form, the CDR3 reads TGTGCCAGTAGTATCCAGGGGGAAGCTTTCTTT. The encoded protein is CASSIQGEAFF.